The next 31 T cell receptor beta chains were all read from a single sample in a study of blood T cell repertoires in COVID-19. The data were produced by immunoSEQ multiplex PCR, yet TCRdb's version contains in-frame clones alone and is incomplete. The table has about 180,000 clones, around 87% seen once. Sequencing used peripheral blood. The receptors derive from a man in his forties with active or convalescent COVID-19.

The V and J genes are TRBV27 and TRBJ1-5, with a possible D match to TRBD1 (5 bases). This CDR3 is 14 amino acids long. The germline gives CDR1 MNHEY, CDR2 SMNVEV (reference sequence). Trimming removed 8 bases from V and 3 bases from J, with 14 bases in between. The CDR3 bases are TGTGCCAGCGGGTGGGTGGGGCCCAATCAGCCCCAGCATTTT. It yields the protein CASGWVGPNQPQHF.

V gene TRBV7-9 combines with J gene TRBJ1-1; D unresolved. The CDR3 is 13 amino acids. V lost 2 bases to trimming and J lost 3 bases, with 7 bases between them. Germline V CDR1 and CDR2: SEHNR, FQNEAQ (reference sequence). The CDR3 sequence: CASSLLGDTEAFF. For the CDR3, the DNA is TGTGCCAGCAGCTTACTCGGGGACACTGAAGCTTTCTTT.

In nucleotides, the CDR3 is TGTGCCAGCAGTTTCATAGGGACAGGGGGTAACTATGGCTACACCTTC. This codes for CASSFIGTGGNYGYTF. This rearrangement joins TRBV6-2 or TRBV6-3 to TRBJ1-2; the match to TRBD1 covers 11 bases. CDR3 length equals 16 residues. CDR1 MNHEY and CDR2 SVGEGT come from the germline V gene. V shed 4 bases, J shed 1 base, and the junction held 5 bases outside the gene matches.

The rearrangement uses TRBV5-6 and TRBJ1-4; D may be TRBD1 (5 bases). This CDR3 is 17 amino acids long. V dropped 5 bases and J dropped 0 bases, with 17 bases sitting between them. CDR1 SGHDT and CDR2 YYEEEE come from the germline V gene. Written as DNA, the CDR3 is TGTGCCAGCAGTCCCAGGGTCCCAGATCCAACTAATGAAAAACTGTTTTTT. Its protein is CASSPRVPDPTNEKLFF.

The gene calls are TRBV11-2 and TRBJ1-1, with D perhaps TRBD1 (6 bases). The CDR3 totals 14 residues. The V gene's germline CDR1 is SGHAT and CDR2 FQNNGV. Trimming shortened V by 5 bases and J by 4 bases, and 14 bases separated the two germline ends. CDR3 sequence reads: CASSTNRAGTEAFF. CDR3 nucleotides: TGTGCCAGCAGCACAAACAGGGCGGGCACTGAAGCTTTCTTT.

The table lists this clone with a count of one. J is TRBJ1-2 and V is TRBV27, with 9 positions matching TRBD1. Germline V gene lookup returns CDR1 MNHEY and CDR2 SMNVEV (reference sequence). The CDR3 runs 14 residues. With 5 bases clipped from V and 6 bases from J, the junction kept 7 bases outside the gene matches. CDR3 amino acids: CASSQSWDRDGYTF. CDR3 nucleotide sequence: TGTGCCAGCAGTCAATCCTGGGACAGGGATGGCTACACCTTC.

The chain employs TRBV6-5 and TRBJ1-1; TRBD1 is a possible D gene (6 bases). V was pared by 5 bases and J by 3 bases, with 16 bases between. Per the germline V gene, CDR1 is MNHEY and CDR2 is SVGAGI. This CDR3 has 15 amino acids. CDR3 in DNA: TGTGCCAGCAGTCCACGGGGGGGGGCCTACACTGAAGCTTTCTTT. Amino acid sequence: CASSPRGGAYTEAFF.

This chain links TRBV15 with TRBJ1-5; D is possibly TRBD1 (5 bases). The CDR3 spans 16 residues. Germline V lookup: CDR1 LNHNV, CDR2 YYDKDF (reference sequence). The V gene lost 0 bases and the J gene lost 11 bases, with 20 bases spanning the gap. The CDR3 nucleotides read TGTGCCACCAGCAGAGAGGTCGCTGAATCGGGGGGGACCCAGCATTTT. It translates to CATSREVAESGGTQHF.

CDR3 in amino acids: CASSPTSGGYYEQYF. The CDR3 nucleotides are TGTGCCAGCTCACCGACTAGCGGGGGTTACTACGAGCAGTACTTC. This chain joins TRBV18 and TRBJ2-7; 12 bases match TRBD2. Germline values: CDR1 KGHSH, CDR2 LQKENI. This CDR3 comprises 15 residues. V lost 3 bases and J lost 3; bases outside the gene matches: 3. Together with reference TRBV18 and TRBJ2-7, the CDR3 gives the full variable domain: NAGVMQNPRHLVRRRGQEARLRCSPMKGHSHVYWYRQLPEEGLKFMVYLQKENIIDESGMPKERFSAEFPKEGPSILRIQQVVRGDSAAYFCASSPTSGGYYEQYFGPGTRLTVT.

The genes are TRBV6-1 and TRBJ1-1; TRBD1 matches at 7 bases. After removal of 3 bases from V and 7 bases from J, the junction contained 11 bases not matched to a gene. Germline V gives CDR1 MNHNS, CDR2 SASEGT. The CDR3 is 15 residues long. CDR3 DNA: TGTGCCAGCAGTGACACCGGAAGGGGGCTAGTTGAAGCTTTCTTT. Protein sequence: CASSDTGRGLVEAFF.

The V gene is TRBV5-1, the J gene TRBJ1-1; a possible D gene is TRBD1 (5 bases). The V and J ends lost 0 bases and 6 bases respectively, with 12 bases between them. The CDR3 consists of 14 residues. Germline values: CDR1 SGHRS, CDR2 YFSETQ. This CDR3 is CASSLAGRGPEAFF. As DNA, the CDR3 is TGCGCCAGCAGCTTGGCCGGAAGGGGCCCTGAAGCTTTCTTT. Based on the CDR3 plus reference TRBV5-1 and TRBJ1-1, the full variable domain is KAGVTQTPRYLIKTRGQQVTLSCSPISGHRSVSWYQQTPGQGLQFLFEYFSETQRNKGNFPGRFSGRQFSNSRSEMNVSTLELGDSALYLCASSLAGRGPEAFFGQGTRLTVV.

The V and J genes are TRBV28 and TRBJ1-6, with D perhaps matching TRBD1 (5 bases). Germline V CDR1 and CDR2: MDHEN, SYDVKM. Trimming removed 10 bases from V and 14 bases from J, with 12 bases in between. CDR3 length equals 10 residues. CDR3 bases: TGTGCCACTCTGGGGCTAACCCTCCACTTT. This translates into CATLGLTLHF. Filled out from reference TRBV28 and TRBJ1-6, the complete variable domain reads DVKVTQSSRYLVKRTGEKVFLECVQDMDHENMFWYRQDPGLGLRLIYFSYDVKMKEKGDIPEGYSVSREKKERFSLILESASTNQTSMYLCATLGLTLHFGNGTRLTVT.

The CDR3 loop is CASSPDRGRGGYTF. DNA of the CDR3: TGTGCCAGCAGCCCAGACAGGGGGCGCGGTGGCTACACCTTC. The chain couples TRBV7-2 to TRBJ1-2; 10 bases fit TRBD1. Trimming removed 5 bases from V and 7 bases from J; junction bases left unmatched: 7. The CDR3 contains 14 residues. Germline CDR1 SGHTA, CDR2 FQGNSA. Variable domain in full (rest from reference TRBV7-2 and TRBJ1-2): GAGVSQSPSNKVTEKGKDVELRCDPISGHTALYWYRQSLGQGLEFLIYFQGNSAPDKSGLPSDRFSAERTGGSVSTLTIQRTQQEDSAVYLCASSPDRGRGGYTFGSGTRLTVV.

This chain joins TRBV6-5 and TRBJ2-3; 11 bases match TRBD2. CDR3 length: 13 residues. CDR1 MNHEY and CDR2 SVGAGI come from the germline V gene. Trimming removed 4 bases from V and 10 bases from J; junction bases left unmatched: 4. For the CDR3, the DNA is TGTGCCAGCAGTTTGACTAGCGGGGAGTCGCAGTATTTT. It specifies CASSLTSGESQYF.

The gene calls are TRBV19 and TRBJ2-4; the match to TRBD1 covers 7 bases. The CDR3 loop spans 15 amino acids. CDR1 is LNHDA, CDR2 SQIVND, per germline (reference sequence). J gave up 4 bases and V 4 bases, and 7 bases lay outside the gene matches. CDR3 region: CASSRAGTEKNIQYF. CDR3 sequence (DNA): TGTGCCAGTAGTAGGGCCGGGACAGAGAAAAACATTCAGTACTTC.

This clone came up a few times. The V gene is TRBV18, the J gene TRBJ1-1; TRBD1 is a possible D gene (6 bases). In germline, CDR1 is KGHSH, CDR2 LQKENI. Deletions cut 1 base from V and 0 bases from J, with 9 bases between. CDR3 length: 15 residues. The CDR3 sequence: CASSPRRDMNTEAFF. The DNA of the CDR3 is TGTGCCAGCTCACCACGCAGGGACATGAACACTGAAGCTTTCTTT.

The chain has TRBV10-1 and TRBJ1-1, with 9 bases fitting TRBD1. Trimming took 6 bases from V and 1 from J; bases not matched to a gene: 6. The CDR3 has 15 residues. The germline gives CDR1 WNHNN, CDR2 SYGVQD (reference sequence). The CDR3 bases are TGCGCCAGCAGCGGGGACAGGGTTGGGAACACTGAAGCTTTCTTT. Translating gives CASSGDRVGNTEAFF.

The chain has TRBV7-2 and TRBJ2-5; TRBD2 agrees at 7 bases. The J segment lost 5 bases and the V segment lost 5 bases, leaving 11 bases of the junction unmatched. CDR3 length equals 15 residues. The germline V gene has CDR1 SGHTA and CDR2 FQGNSA. CDR3 sequence reads: CASSAEGGLAETQYF. CDR3 DNA sequence: TGTGCCAGCAGCGCGGAGGGAGGGCTGGCGGAGACCCAGTACTTC.

J is TRBJ2-1 and V is TRBV12-5, with a weak D call TRBD2 (6 bases). Trimming left V 2 bases short and J 6 bases short, with 11 bases between. The CDR3 is made up of 14 amino acids. Germline V gene sequence: CDR1 LGHNT, CDR2 FRNRAP. The CDR3 DNA follows: TGTGCTAGTGGTTTGACTGGGGGGTCCAATGAGCAGTTCTTC. It is translated as CASGLTGGSNEQFF.

V gene TRBV7-9 combines with J gene TRBJ1-3; D is possibly TRBD1 (6 bases). This CDR3 comprises 14 residues. V lost 5 bases to trimming and J lost 4 bases, with 12 bases between them. The germline V gene encodes CDR1 SEHNR and CDR2 FQNEAQ (reference sequence). The CDR3 DNA follows: TGTGCCAGCAGCCTCCCTGGACAGGGAAACACCATATATTTT. Residues: CASSLPGQGNTIYF.

J is TRBJ2-3 and V is TRBV30; D is unresolved. Germline CDR1 is GTSNPN and CDR2 is SVGIG (reference sequence). Trimming left V 3 bases short and J 8 bases short, with 6 bases between. The CDR3 totals 10 residues. This CDR3 reads CAWRGVTQYF. The CDR3 DNA is TGTGCCTGGAGGGGCGTTACGCAGTATTTT.

The V call is TRBV25-1, the J call TRBJ2-7; 9 bases agree with TRBD1. The junction had 2 bases not matched to a gene; V was cut back by 1 base and J by 1 base. The CDR3 is 15 residues long. Germline V gives CDR1 MGHDK, CDR2 SYGVNS. The CDR3 reads CASSEWGTGSYEQYF. DNA of the CDR3: TGTGCCAGCAGTGAATGGGGGACAGGGTCCTACGAGCAGTACTTC.

This sequence joins TRBV5-4 and TRBJ2-5; TRBD2 agrees at 8 bases. This CDR3 has 14 amino acids. Trimming cost V 4 bases and J 5 bases; bases outside gene matches: 7. CDR1 and CDR2 from the germline V gene are SGHNT and YYREEE (reference sequence). CDR3 bases: TGTGCCAGCAGCCTACAGGGCGGGGGGGAGACCCAGTACTTC. It is translated as CASSLQGGGETQYF.

CDR3: CASSVVDSLNTIYF. The DNA of the CDR3 is TGTGCCAGCAGCGTAGTGGACAGTCTGAACACCATATATTTT. The chain uses TRBV9 and TRBJ1-3; D perhaps matches TRBD1 (6 bases). The CDR3 consists of 14 residues. V was clipped by 0 bases and J by 7 bases, with 11 bases between them. CDR1 is SGDLS, CDR2 YYNGEE, per germline.

The chain uses TRBV6-1 and TRBJ2-4; the match to TRBD2 covers 14 bases. The CDR3 is 19 amino acids. V lost 3 bases to trimming and J lost 0 bases; unmatched junction nucleotides: 7. CDR1 MNHNS and CDR2 SASEGT come from the germline V gene. The CDR3 sequence: CASSDPTSGGAIAKNIQYF. The DNA of the CDR3 is TGTGCCAGCAGTGACCCGACTAGCGGGGGGGCGATAGCCAAAAACATTCAGTACTTC.

The J gene is TRBJ1-3, the V gene TRBV5-4; possible D gene TRBD1, 6 bases. There are 14 residues in the CDR3. Trimming removed 2 bases from V and 2 bases from J, with 8 bases in between. Germline V gene sequence: CDR1 SGHNT, CDR2 YYREEE (reference sequence). CDR3 in DNA: TGTGCCAGCAGCTTCTGGGGGCCTGGAAACACCATATATTTT. Protein product: CASSFWGPGNTIYF.

V is TRBV30 and J is TRBJ2-1; D is possibly TRBD1 (7 bases). Trimming stripped 4 bases from V and 5 bases from J, with 21 bases between. Germline values: CDR1 GTSNPN, CDR2 SVGIG (reference sequence). This CDR3 is built from 16 residues. The CDR3 bases are TGTGCCTGGACCGATCCAGGGGGGCTTCCCAACAATGAGCAGTTCTTC. As protein: CAWTDPGGLPNNEQFF.

The genes are TRBV2 and TRBJ1-6; no clear D. Germline V gives CDR1 SNHLY, CDR2 FYNNEI. Trimming removed 7 bases from V and 3 bases from J, with 7 bases in between. The CDR3 loop spans 13 amino acids. In DNA, the CDR3 is TGTGCCAGCACTATCTTCTATAATTCACCCCTCCACTTT. Translating gives CASTIFYNSPLHF.

The genes are TRBV27 and TRBJ2-3; perhaps TRBD1 as D (6 bases). V lost 1 base to trimming and J lost 7 bases, with 18 bases between them. The CDR3 loop spans 16 amino acids. CDR1 is MNHEY, CDR2 SMNVEV, per germline (reference sequence). CDR3 region: CASSLLGANNNYTQYF. The CDR3 DNA reads as TGTGCCAGCAGTTTATTGGGGGCCAACAACAACTATACGCAGTATTTT.

The genes are TRBV11-2 and TRBJ1-2; D is undetermined. The CDR3 runs 16 residues. CDR1 is SGHAT, CDR2 FQNNGV, per germline. V was shortened by 2 bases and J by 6 bases, with 19 bases between the two germline ends. The CDR3: CASSLNRLSEVHGYTF. CDR3 bases: TGTGCCAGCAGCTTAAATAGGCTGAGCGAGGTCCATGGCTACACCTTC.

The chain uses TRBV29-1 and TRBJ2-3, with TRBD1 as a possible D gene (6 bases). CDR1 is SQVTM and CDR2 is ANQGSEA in the germline V gene. V lost 7 bases and J lost 3, with 14 bases in between. The length of the CDR3 is 13 residues. In nucleotides, the CDR3 is TGCAGCGCTCGCCGGGACACAACAGATACGCAGTATTTT. Translation: CSARRDTTDTQYF.